This TCR beta chain was identified in a study of blood T cell repertoires in COVID-19 (dated by TCRdb to the early 2020s). Regarding the complete study: Collaborator samples came from the United States, Italy and Spain and covered acute and convalescent phases of COVID-19. The material from the prospective study consisted of cDNA or gDNA derived from T cells, B-cell-depleted T cells, or PBMCs. Deeply sampled blood TCRbeta repertoires from subjects exposed to, actively infected with, or recovered from COVID-19 were included in the dataset. The repertoires were released in a freely available public database meant as a resource for research on the immune response to SARS-CoV-2. Samples came from the ongoing ImmuneRACE study (first 160 participants) plus 1,254 subjects from 6 global collaborators. Nearly every sample came with metadata listing a de-identified subject ID, COVID-19 status, age in years and sex. Where available, HLA class I and class II types were obtained from metadata supplied by the sample provider rather than from assay-based typing. Findings and caveats that apply to the study as a whole: The quantity of clinical and demographic metadata differed by source and by participant and was supplied without curation.

TCRbeta CDR3 regions were amplified from genomic DNA by means of the immunoSEQ Assay, a bias-controlled multiplex PCR. The paper's processing steps were these. Nucleated cell counts per sample were estimated from amplification of reference gene primers within the assay. To quantify the absolute abundance of each unique TCRbeta CDR3 rearrangement, sequence reads were collapsed and filtered. For each sample, productive Simpson clonality was calculated by taking the square root of Simpson's diversity index across productive rearrangements. TCRdb limited this immuneACCESS table to in-frame rearrangements with V and J called. A share of clones is missing; checked studies link under half to unresolved V genes, and the rest is unexplained. V and J calls plus clone size are reproduced from that table; the DNA served to infer D and trimming. In this sample the table shows tens of thousands of clones, about nine tenths of which occur a single time. The top ten clonotypes cover roughly 5.6% of the sample.

Points on this clone: Its target antigen remains unknown. One base away there is no much larger clone; base qualities are not given.

Whole blood was collected in K2EDTA tubes by collaborating institutions according to the institutions' own protocols. Collaborator samples were shipped for TCRbeta analysis as frozen whole blood, isolated PBMCs, or DNA extracted from either sample type. The germline V gene (reference sequence) gives CDR1 as MNHEY and CDR2 as SMNVEV. The CDR3 has 17 amino acids, counting the end cysteine and phenylalanine. Here the CDR3 DNA is all that survives: 51 bases in frame from base 1. V loses 6 bases, J loses 0 bases, and the germline ends lie 19 bases apart. Recombination connected TRBV27 to TRBJ2-3; no D gene can be assigned with confidence. The TCR originated in a human donor in a cohort sampled during active COVID-19. Sequencing was carried out using peripheral blood. For the CDR3, the sequence is CASRLRSELSSTDTQYF. The DNA is as follows: TGTGCCAGCAGATTAAGATCCGAACTGAGTAGCACAGATACGCAGTATTTT.